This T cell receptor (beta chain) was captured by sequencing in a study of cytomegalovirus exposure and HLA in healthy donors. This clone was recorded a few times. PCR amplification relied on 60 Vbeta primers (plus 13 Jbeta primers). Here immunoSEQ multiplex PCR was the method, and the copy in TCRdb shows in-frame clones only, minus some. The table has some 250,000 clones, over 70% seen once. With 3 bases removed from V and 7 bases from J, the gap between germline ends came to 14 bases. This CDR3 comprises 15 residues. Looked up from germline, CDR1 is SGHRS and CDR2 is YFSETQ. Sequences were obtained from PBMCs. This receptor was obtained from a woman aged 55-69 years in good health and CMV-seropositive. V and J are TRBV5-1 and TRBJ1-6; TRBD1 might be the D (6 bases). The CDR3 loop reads CASSSAGQLNSPLHF. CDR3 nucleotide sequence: TGCGCCAGCAGCTCTGCAGGACAGCTAAATTCACCCCTCCACTTT.